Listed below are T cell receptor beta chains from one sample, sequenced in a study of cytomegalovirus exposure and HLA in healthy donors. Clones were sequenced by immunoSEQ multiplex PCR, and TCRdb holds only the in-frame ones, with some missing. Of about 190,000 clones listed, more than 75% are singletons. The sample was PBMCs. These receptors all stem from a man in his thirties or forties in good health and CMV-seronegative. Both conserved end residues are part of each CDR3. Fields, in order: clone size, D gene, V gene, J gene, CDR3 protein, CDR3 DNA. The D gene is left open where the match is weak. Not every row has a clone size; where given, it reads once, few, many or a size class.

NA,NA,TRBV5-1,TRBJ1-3,CASSPDNSGNTIYF,TGCGCCAGCAGCCCCGACAACTCTGGAAACACCATATATTTT
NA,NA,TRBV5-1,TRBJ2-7,CASSLGTANSYEQYF,TGCGCCAGCAGCTTGGGGACAGCTAACTCCTACGAGCAGTACTTC
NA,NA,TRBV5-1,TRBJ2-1,CASSFDGVNEQFF,TGCGCCAGCAGCTTCGACGGGGTCAATGAGCAGTTCTTC
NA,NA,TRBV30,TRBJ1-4,CAWSPAYGVEKLFF,TGTGCCTGGAGTCCGGCCTACGGGGTTGAAAAACTGTTTTTT
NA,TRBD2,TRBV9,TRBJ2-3,CASSGGTSGRALEDTQYF,TGTGCCAGCAGCGGGGGGACTAGCGGGAGGGCCTTGGAAGATACGCAGTATTTT
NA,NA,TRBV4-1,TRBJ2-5,CASSQARTAGRQETQYF,TGCGCCAGCAGCCAAGCCCGGACAGCTGGCCGACAAGAGACCCAGTACTTC
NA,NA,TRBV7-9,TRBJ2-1,CASSALTRNNEQFF,TGTGCCAGCAGCGCCTTGACAAGGAACAATGAGCAGTTCTTC
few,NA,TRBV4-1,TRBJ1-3,CASSRRDQGGNTIYF,TGCGCCAGCAGCCGGAGGGACCAAGGGGGAAACACCATATATTTT
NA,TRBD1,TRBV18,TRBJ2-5,CASSPDRGMETQYF,TGTGCCAGCTCACCGGACAGGGGGATGGAGACCCAGTACTTC
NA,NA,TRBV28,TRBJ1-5,CASSIIQGNNQPQHF,TGTGCCAGCAGCATCATCCAGGGAAACAATCAGCCCCAGCATTTT
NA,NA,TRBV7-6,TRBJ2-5,CASSLVGVRLGETQYF,TGTGCCAGCAGCTTAGTCGGGGTCAGGCTGGGGGAGACCCAGTACTTC
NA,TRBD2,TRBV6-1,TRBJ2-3,CASTPRGGRTDTQYF,TGTGCCAGCACCCCGCGGGGGGGTCGCACAGATACGCAGTATTTT
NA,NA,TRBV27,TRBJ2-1,CASSLNALVRGYNEQFF,TGTGCCAGCAGTTTAAACGCACTAGTACGGGGTTACAATGAGCAGTTCTTC
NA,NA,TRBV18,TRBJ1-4,CASSLGATNEKLFF,TGTGCCAGCTCTCTCGGAGCAACTAATGAAAAACTGTTTTTT
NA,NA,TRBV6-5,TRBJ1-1,CASRKNREAFF,TGTGCCAGCAGGAAAAACAGGGAAGCTTTCTTT
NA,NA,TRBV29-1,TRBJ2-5,CSVVAGLGGETQYF,TGCAGCGTTGTTGCTGGACTTGGTGGAGAGACCCAGTACTTC
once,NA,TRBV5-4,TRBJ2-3,CASSTTRLLTDTQYF,TGTGCCAGCAGCACCACTCGACTTCTCACAGATACGCAGTATTTT
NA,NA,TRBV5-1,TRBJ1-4,CASSLGGNNEKLFF,TGCGCCAGCAGCTTGGGAGGGAATAATGAAAAACTGTTTTTT
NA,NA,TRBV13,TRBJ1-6,CASSLRPQGSRNSPLHF,TGTGCCAGCAGCTTAAGACCTCAGGGAAGTCGGAATTCACCCCTCCACTTT
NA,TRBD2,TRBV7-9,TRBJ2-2,CASSPTSLTGELFF,TGTGCCAGCAGCCCGACTAGCCTAACCGGGGAGCTGTTTTTT
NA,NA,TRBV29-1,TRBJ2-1,CSVVGEVEQFF,TGCAGCGTCGTTGGGGAGGTCGAGCAGTTCTTC
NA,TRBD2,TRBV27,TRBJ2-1,CASFTSGGFYNEQFF,TGTGCCAGCTTTACTAGCGGGGGATTTTACAATGAGCAGTTCTTC
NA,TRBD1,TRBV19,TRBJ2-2,CASSNDRGFTGELFF,TGTGCCAGTAGTAACGACAGGGGATTCACCGGGGAGCTGTTTTTT
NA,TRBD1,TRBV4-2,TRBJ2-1,CASSSGQGGDNEQFF,TGTGCCAGCAGCAGCGGACAGGGGGGAGACAATGAGCAGTTCTTC